This T cell receptor (beta chain) comes out of a study of CD8+CD57+ T cells in acquired aplastic anemia. Study-wide points: Between patients and controls, 25 to 35 CD8+ CDR3 sequences were found in common.

This CDR3 is 15 amino acids long. Germline CDR1 and CDR2: LNHNV and YYDKDF (reference sequence). V gave up 5 bases and J gave up 4 bases, with 14 bases separating them. An expansion of CD8+CD57+ cells by flow cytometry had been shown in patients chosen for sequencing. In all patients, the disease was severe acquired aplastic anemia. The study profiled TCR beta VDJ and CDR3 using genomic DNA as template. In TCRdb, the reads were re-called with MiXCR into one record per CDR3 protein. The profile shows about 200,000 distinct CDR3 sequences, more than 55% of them singletons. Note on this clonotype: No antigen is known for it.

Sample: sorted CD4+, CD8+, or CD8+CD57+ T cells (not recorded which) from PBMCs. The chain recombines TRBV15 with TRBJ2-2; D remains ambiguous. This clonotype originated in a human donor with aplastic anemia. CDR3 sequence reads: CATSGQDGGTGELFF. The CDR3 DNA reads as TGTGCCACCAGCGGGCAGGATGGCGGCACCGGGGAGCTGTTTTTT. The full variable domain, completed using reference TRBV15 and TRBJ2-2, is DAMVIQNPRYQVTQFGKPVTLSCSQTLNHNVMYWYQQKSSQAPKLLFHYYDKDFNNEADTPDNFQSRRPNTSFCFLDIRSPGLGDTAMYLCATSGQDGGTGELFFGEGSRLTVL.